The 2 T cell receptor beta chains given below trace back to one sample, sequenced in a study of T-cell reconstitution after alpha-beta-depleted transplantation in children. Preparation of the TCRbeta library was carried out with unique molecular identifiers. TCRdb analysed the PCR reads with MiXCR anew, one entry per CDR3 protein. The sample yields fewer than 450,000 distinct CDR3 sequences, about 17% seen once. The source was PBMCs, mostly from graft donor cells, collected 360 days after TCRalphabeta/CD19-depleted stem cell transplant. These receptors came from a male patient aged 2-10 years who had a stem cell transplant for acute lymphoblastic leukemia, so the T cells may come from the graft donor.

The table lists this clonotype with a few counts. This chain uses TRBV5-1 with TRBJ2-7; 9 positions agree with TRBD1. Looked up from germline, CDR1 is SGHRS and CDR2 is YFSETQ. The V gene end was trimmed by 4 bases and the J gene end by 5 bases; junction bases not matched to a gene: 7. The CDR3 sequence is 14 residues long. Written as DNA, the CDR3 is TGCGCCAGCAGCCCCGACAGGGGGTTCGACGAGCAGTACTTC. The encoded protein is CASSPDRGFDEQYF. The entire variable domain, with the rest obtained from reference TRBV5-1 and TRBJ2-7, is as follows: KAGVTQTPRYLIKTRGQQVTLSCSPISGHRSVSWYQQTPGQGLQFLFEYFSETQRNKGNFPGRFSGRQFSNSRSEMNVSTLELGDSALYLCASSPDRGFDEQYFGPGTRLTVT.

Many counts were recorded for this clonotype. The rearrangement joins TRBV5-6 to TRBJ2-3; the D is unclear. The V and J ends lost 4 bases and 4 bases respectively, with 13 bases between them. Germline V gene data show CDR1 as SGHDT and CDR2 as YYEEEE. CDR3 length: 14 amino acids. CDR3 loop: CASSLVRRADTQYF. The CDR3 region has the DNA TGTGCCAGCAGCCTTGTTAGGCGCGCAGATACGCAGTATTTT. Full variable domain (remainder filled in from reference TRBV5-6 and TRBJ2-3): DAGVTQSPTHLIKTRGQQVTLRCSPKSGHDTVSWYQQALGQGPQFIFQYYEEEERQRGNFPDRFSGHQFPNYSSELNVNALLLGDSALYLCASSLVRRADTQYFGPGTRLTVL.